This T cell receptor (beta chain) is drawn from a study of blood T cell repertoires in COVID-19. The wider study: Sites across the United States, Italy and Spain contributed samples from acute and convalescent COVID-19. From T cells, B-cell-depleted T cells, or PBMCs came the material, which was cDNA or gDNA.

The CDR3 length is 15 residues. Looked up from germline, CDR1 is SSHAT and CDR2 is FNYEAQ (reference sequence). Authors' methods: Reference gene primers were amplified, and this amplification served to estimate nucleated cell counts. Sequencing was performed with immunoSEQ multiplex PCR; in TCRdb, only in-frame clones are kept and a portion is missing. That table supplies the V and J calls and clone size; D and trimming were determined from the DNA. In the table there are tens of thousands of clones, around three quarters of which are singletons. Details on this clone: At one end, the junction sequence differs from germline, possibly due to a read error.

The receptor's source is an elderly woman with active or convalescent COVID-19. The material sequenced was peripheral blood. This chain uses TRBV7-7 with TRBJ2-5, with 13 nucleotides matching TRBD2. The CDR3 coding sequence is TGTGCTAGCAGCCCAGGGACTAGCGGGGCAGAGACCCAGTACTTC. Translation: CASSPGTSGAETQYF.